Presented here are 30 T cell receptor beta chains from one specimen sequenced in a study of blood T cells in healthy people across ages. The second PCR ran roughly 7 to 12 cycles with a sample-barcoded 5' primer and J-beta primers. TCRdb called the 5' RACE reads again in MiXCR, with one record for every CDR3 protein. The sample has hundreds of thousands of distinct CDR3 sequences, around 68% seen once. Sequenced material: blood. These receptor sequences come from a man in his thirties or forties in good health.

This clonotype was found once. The chain recombines TRBV6-5 with TRBJ1-4; D possibly corresponds to TRBD1 (5 bases). The CDR3 totals 12 residues. From germline, CDR1 is MNHEY and CDR2 SVGAGI. The V end was cut by 6 bases, the J end by 7 bases, with 9 bases between. The CDR3 sequence: CASRDNVEKLFF. The CDR3 nucleotides are TGTGCCAGCAGGGACAATGTTGAAAAACTGTTTTTT.

CDR3 bases: TGTGCCAGTCATCCAGGCAGGGCCGACAATGAGCAGTTCTTC. Its protein is CASHPGRADNEQFF. This chain joins TRBV25-1 and TRBJ2-1; TRBD1 might be the D (5 bases). The CDR3 covers 14 residues. V was shortened by 9 bases and J by 5 bases, with 17 bases between the two germline ends. The V gene's germline CDR1 is MGHDK and CDR2 SYGVNS. The entire variable domain, with the rest obtained from reference TRBV25-1 and TRBJ2-1, is as follows: EADIYQTPRYLVIGTGKKITLECSQTMGHDKMYWYQQDPGMELHLIHYSYGVNSTEKGDLSSESTVSRIRTEHFPLTLESARPSHTSQYLCASHPGRADNEQFFGPGTRLTVL.

V gene TRBV29-1 combines with J gene TRBJ2-5; D gene unclear. Gene TRBJ2-7 matches the end of the DNA better, so the J call may be wrong. The germline V gene encodes CDR1 SQVTM and CDR2 ANQGSEA. The CDR3 is 12 amino acids. CDR3 sequence: CSVREGGYEQYF. The CDR3, as DNA: TGCAGCGTCCGAGAAGGTGGCTACGAGCAGTACTTC.

This rearrangement joins TRBV14 to TRBJ2-1; either TRBD1 or TRBD2 may supply D (5 bases each). The V and J ends lost 4 bases and 4 bases respectively, with 17 bases between them. Germline assignment: CDR1 SGHDN and CDR2 FVKESK. This CDR3 contains 16 residues. The CDR3 DNA follows: TGTGCCAGCAGCCCGGCCGGGGCTGGAGCTTACAATGAGCAGTTCTTC. Translated, it gives CASSPAGAGAYNEQFF.

The rearrangement joins TRBV6-5 to TRBJ1-5; 11 nucleotides agree with TRBD1. The length of the CDR3 is 15 residues. Germline CDR1 reads MNHEY; CDR2 reads SVGAGI. V dropped 6 bases and J dropped 6; count of bases not matched to a gene: 7. This CDR3 is CASRPGTGGFQPQHF. The CDR3 nucleotides are TGTGCCAGCAGACCCGGGACAGGGGGTTTTCAGCCCCAGCATTTT.

CDR3: CASSPPRADPKNIQYF. The DNA for the CDR3 is TGTGCCAGCTCACCACCGAGAGCGGACCCCAAAAACATTCAGTACTTC. This rearrangement joins TRBV18 to TRBJ2-4; possible D gene TRBD2, 5 bases. Germline V gene sequence: CDR1 KGHSH, CDR2 LQKENI. The V end lost 0 bases, the J end lost 2 bases, and 11 bases lay between the germline ends. This CDR3 spans 16 amino acids. The full variable domain, in which reference TRBV18 and TRBJ2-4 provide the parts outside the CDR3, is NAGVMQNPRHLVRRRGQEARLRCSPMKGHSHVYWYRQLPEEGLKFMVYLQKENIIDESGMPKERFSAEFPKEGPSILRIQQVVRGDSAAYFCASSPPRADPKNIQYFGAGTRLSVL.

This clonotype has just a few counts. The genes are TRBV6-2 or TRBV6-3 and TRBJ2-4; 11 bases map to TRBD1. The germline CDR1 and CDR2 sequences are MNHEY and SVGEGT. V dropped 5 bases and J dropped 2; count of bases not matched to a gene: 8. The CDR3 totals 17 residues. CDR3 amino acids: CASSAHGQGATKNIQYF. The CDR3 coding sequence is TGTGCCAGCAGTGCGCACGGACAGGGGGCCACCAAAAACATTCAGTACTTC.

The rearrangement links TRBV7-3 to TRBJ2-1; D is perhaps TRBD1 or TRBD2 (5 bases each). The J call could be wrong; TRBJ2-7 is a better fit for the DNA end. CDR3 length: 12 residues. Germline values: CDR1 SGHTA, CDR2 FQGTGA. This chain's CDR3 is CASGKGPYEQYF. The CDR3 DNA sequence: TGTGCCAGCGGTAAGGGACCCTACGAGCAGTACTTC.

The chain's CDR3 is CASSFAIGSYEQYF. In nucleotides, the CDR3 is TGTGCCAGCAGCTTCGCGATTGGCTCCTACGAGCAGTACTTC. The chain recombines TRBV5-6 with TRBJ2-7; D gene uncertain. Trimming pared 2 bases from V and 0 bases from J, leaving 9 bases between. There are 14 residues in the CDR3. Germline values: CDR1 SGHDT, CDR2 YYEEEE.

This clonotype was detected a few times. V is TRBV4-2 and J is TRBJ2-3, with D perhaps matching TRBD1 (6 bases). The CDR3 totals 15 residues. V was pared by 0 bases and J by 2 bases, with 9 bases between. Germline CDR1 reads LGHNA; CDR2 reads YNFKEQ. This chain's CDR3 is CASSQEGAYTDTQYF. The CDR3 bases are TGTGCCAGCAGCCAAGAGGGGGCCTACACAGATACGCAGTATTTT.

This sequence joins TRBV27 and TRBJ1-6; 8 bases fit TRBD1. Germline values: CDR1 MNHEY, CDR2 SMNVEV (reference sequence). J was trimmed by 15 bases and V by 3 bases; bases with no gene match: 13. The CDR3 sequence is 15 residues long. CDR3 sequence (DNA): TGTGCCAGCAGTTTCTCTGCACAGGGGGGGACGAACCTCCACTTT. Amino acids: CASSFSAQGGTNLHF.

The table lists this clonotype with a few counts. This chain joins TRBV5-6 and TRBJ2-1; TRBD1 is a possible D gene (6 bases). Germline V gene data show CDR1 as SGHDT and CDR2 as YYEEEE. This CDR3 spans 14 amino acids. V dropped 2 bases and J dropped 5 bases, with 11 bases sitting between them. The CDR3 sequence is CASSLLDRDNEQFF. The CDR3 DNA reads as TGTGCCAGCAGCTTATTGGACAGAGACAATGAGCAGTTCTTC.

CDR3 nucleotides: TGTGCCAGCAGCCACTTCGGGGGCTCTGGGGCCAACGTCCTGACTTTC. This codes for CASSHFGGSGANVLTF. The genes are TRBV7-8 and TRBJ2-6; tentatively, D is TRBD2 (6 bases). V was shortened by 5 bases and J by 0 bases, with 11 bases between the two germline ends. Germline V gene sequence: CDR1 SGHVS, CDR2 FQNEAQ. This CDR3 is built from 16 residues.

This clonotype was detected only once. The chain carries TRBV6-1 and TRBJ1-5; TRBD1 matches at 8 bases. Trimming cost V 1 base and J 7 bases; bases outside gene matches: 6. The germline V gene encodes CDR1 MNHNS and CDR2 SASEGT. This CDR3 has 15 amino acids. The CDR3 loop reads CASSEGTGSLQPQHF. DNA for the CDR3: TGTGCCAGCAGTGAAGGGACAGGGTCGTTGCAGCCCCAGCATTTT.

The chain has TRBV20-1 and TRBJ2-5; D might be TRBD1 or TRBD2, each matching 5 bases. CDR3 size: 12 residues. Germline V gene sequence: CDR1 DFQATT, CDR2 SNEGSKA (reference sequence). V lost 8 bases and J 5 bases, leaving 15 bases between the germline ends. The CDR3 spells CSPAPGDETQYF. Written as DNA, the CDR3 is TGCAGTCCAGCGCCCGGGGACGAGACCCAGTACTTC.

This clonotype was recorded only once. This chain uses TRBV7-9 with TRBJ2-3; TRBD1 is a possible D gene (5 bases). The germline CDR1 and CDR2 sequences are SEHNR and FQNEAQ (reference sequence). This CDR3 is 15 amino acids long. V lost 0 bases and J lost 2, with 9 bases in between. CDR3 residues: CASSLAGAATDTQYF. As DNA, the CDR3 is TGTGCCAGCAGCTTAGCAGGGGCGGCCACAGATACGCAGTATTTT. Filled out from reference TRBV7-9 and TRBJ2-3, the complete variable domain reads DTGVSQNPRHKITKRGQNVTFRCDPISEHNRLYWYRQTLGQGPEFLTYFQNEAQLEKSRLLSDRFSAERPKGSFSTLEIQRTEQGDSAMYLCASSLAGAATDTQYFGPGTRLTVL.

This clonotype was counted only a few times. The genes are TRBV5-1 and TRBJ2-7; either TRBD1 or TRBD2 may supply D (6 bases each). The CDR3 is 15 amino acids. The V end was cut by 4 bases, the J end by 6 bases, with 20 bases between. The germline gives CDR1 SGHRS, CDR2 YFSETQ. The CDR3 sequence: CASSVDPPGAREQYF. The CDR3 nucleotides are TGCGCCAGCAGCGTGGACCCACCGGGGGCCCGCGAGCAGTACTTC.

The V and J genes are TRBV6-5 and TRBJ2-7; 12 nucleotides align to TRBD2. With V trimmed by 0 bases and J by 4 bases, 4 bases remained unmatched. This CDR3 contains 16 residues. Germline V gene data show CDR1 as MNHEY and CDR2 as SVGAGI. The CDR3 is CASSYSTSGGVYEQYF. The DNA of the CDR3 is TGTGCCAGCAGTTACTCGACTAGCGGGGGAGTTTACGAGCAGTACTTC.

This chain joins TRBV5-6 and TRBJ1-2; D unresolved. The CDR3 contains 14 residues. Deletions cut 0 bases from V and 5 bases from J, with 11 bases between. Germline lookup yields CDR1 SGHDT and CDR2 YYEEEE. DNA of the CDR3: TGTGCCAGCAGCTTGGCCTGGGATGGATATGGCTACACCTTC. It codes for CASSLAWDGYGYTF.

In its sample, this clonotype was seen a few times. The chain is built from TRBV20-1 and TRBJ2-3, with D tentatively TRBD2 (5 bases). The CDR3 has 15 amino acids. CDR1 is DFQATT and CDR2 is SNEGSKA in the germline V gene (reference sequence). Trimming stripped 3 bases from V and 9 bases from J, with 22 bases between. The CDR3 sequence is CSASAPSLEGNTQYF. CDR3 DNA sequence: TGCAGTGCTAGTGCGCCCTCTCTAGAGGGAAACACGCAGTATTTT.

The V gene is TRBV20-1, the J gene TRBJ2-3; maybe TRBD1 (5 bases). V was clipped by 2 bases and J by 5 bases, with 14 bases between them. The CDR3 consists of 14 residues. Germline CDR1 and CDR2: DFQATT and SNEGSKA (reference sequence). The CDR3 DNA reads TGCAGTGCTAGAAAGGCAGGGCGCAAAGATACGCAGTATTTT. This translates into CSARKAGRKDTQYF.

The V call is TRBV9, the J call TRBJ2-1, with 12 bases aligning to TRBD2. CDR3 size: 17 residues. Germline V gene lookup returns CDR1 SGDLS and CDR2 YYNGEE. J lost 4 bases, V lost 4 bases, and 9 bases had no gene match. In DNA, the CDR3 is TGTGCCAGCAGCCCCGCTCCTCTAGCGGGGGGGTACAATGAGCAGTTCTTC. Encoded protein: CASSPAPLAGGYNEQFF.

This clonotype occurred a few times. CDR3 sequence: CSLPGGDGYTF. The CDR3, as DNA: TGCAGCCTGCCGGGGGGGGATGGCTACACCTTC. The chain recombines TRBV20-1 with TRBJ1-2; weak D call: TRBD1 (5 bases). The CDR3 is 11 residues long. Per the germline V gene, CDR1 is DFQATT and CDR2 is SNEGSKA (reference sequence).

Concerning this clonotype itself: This may be a read error: a much more frequent sequence differs by one nucleotide. This chain joins TRBV7-2 and TRBJ2-1; D is perhaps TRBD2 (6 bases). The CDR3 has 15 amino acids. The V gene's germline CDR1 is SGHTA and CDR2 FQGNSA. V lost 2 bases and J 0 bases, leaving 8 bases between the germline ends. The CDR3 sequence is CASSLNGGSYNEQFF. As DNA, the CDR3 is TGTGCCAGCAGCTTAAACGGGGGCTCCTACAATGAGCAGTTCTTC.

As DNA, the CDR3 is TGTGCCAGCGACGTTATAACGGGCGGGGACTACAATGAGCAGTTCTTC. As protein: CASDVITGGDYNEQFF. The chain has TRBV9 and TRBJ2-1, with D possibly being TRBD2 (6 bases). CDR3 length: 16 residues. Germline CDR1 SGDLS, CDR2 YYNGEE. Trimming removed 7 bases from V and 3 bases from J, with 20 bases in between.

This clonotype was counted a few times. V and J are TRBV2 and TRBJ2-1; TRBD2 matches 8 bases. Looked up from germline, CDR1 is SNHLY and CDR2 is FYNNEI. With 1 base clipped from V and 8 bases from J, the junction kept 1 base outside the gene matches. The CDR3 covers 13 residues. Here the CDR3 reads CASSEETSDEQFF. CDR3 nucleotides: TGTGCCAGCAGTGAAGAGACTAGCGATGAGCAGTTCTTC.

The chain combines TRBV5-1 with TRBJ2-3, with no clear D. The germline gives CDR1 SGHRS, CDR2 YFSETQ. CDR3 length: 15 residues. V lost 4 bases, J lost 0 bases, and 12 bases lay in between. CDR3 in amino acids: CASSMDGSSTDTQYF. CDR3 bases: TGCGCCAGCAGCATGGACGGATCTAGCACAGATACGCAGTATTTT.

The chain couples TRBV4-2 to TRBJ2-1; 10 bases map to TRBD2. The length of the CDR3 is 19 residues. The J segment lost 1 base and the V segment lost 3 bases, leaving 12 bases of the junction unmatched. Germline CDR1 reads LGHNA; CDR2 reads YNFKEQ. The CDR3, as DNA: TGTGCCAGCAGCCAGGGCATAGCGGGAGGAGGATGGTCCTACAATGAGCAGTTCTTC. Its protein is CASSQGIAGGGWSYNEQFF.

The chain links TRBV7-9 to TRBJ2-1; tentatively, D is TRBD1 or TRBD2 (5 bases each). There are 13 residues in the CDR3. V dropped 5 bases and J dropped 5 bases, with 10 bases sitting between them. Germline V gene data show CDR1 as SEHNR and CDR2 as FQNEAQ (reference sequence). The CDR3 DNA is TGTGCCAGCAGCGGGACCGTGGACAATGAGCAGTTCTTC. Encoded protein: CASSGTVDNEQFF. The full variable domain, in which reference TRBV7-9 and TRBJ2-1 provide the parts outside the CDR3, is DTGVSQNPRHKITKRGQNVTFRCDPISEHNRLYWYRQTLGQGPEFLTYFQNEAQLEKSRLLSDRFSAERPKGSFSTLEIQRTEQGDSAMYLCASSGTVDNEQFFGPGTRLTVL.

The J gene is TRBJ2-7, the V gene TRBV2; 8 bases fit TRBD1. The germline V gene has CDR1 SNHLY and CDR2 FYNNEI. J lost 5 bases, V lost 8 bases, and 5 bases had no gene match. This CDR3 is built from 12 residues. CDR3 amino acids: CASWDRLDEQYF. As DNA, the CDR3 is TGTGCCAGCTGGGACAGGCTCGACGAGCAGTACTTC.